Following are 27 T cell receptor beta chains from one sample sequenced in a study of PD-1 blockade in mismatch repair-deficient tumors. Sequenced by immunoSEQ multiplex PCR; TCRdb stores in-frame clones only, minus some. The data show about 60,000 clones, approximately 88% seen once. The sequencing here drew on peripheral blood, taken 52 weeks after starting pembrolizumab. The receptors originated from an adult with mismatch repair-deficient cancer.

The chain combines TRBV27 with TRBJ2-5; tentatively, D is TRBD2 (5 bases). V gave up 4 bases and J gave up 1 base, with 10 bases separating them. The CDR3 covers 14 residues. The V gene's germline CDR1 is MNHEY and CDR2 SMNVEV (reference sequence). CDR3 loop: CASSSGYPQETQYF. CDR3 DNA: TGTGCCAGCAGTTCGGGGTACCCCCAAGAGACCCAGTACTTC.

The rearrangement uses TRBV5-6 and TRBJ1-3; D is perhaps TRBD1 (6 bases). This CDR3 is built from 15 residues. Germline loops: CDR1 SGHDT, CDR2 YYEEEE. V was pared by 0 bases and J by 4 bases, with 11 bases between. CDR3 region: CASSLDVGAGNTIYF. As DNA, the CDR3 is TGTGCCAGCAGCTTGGATGTGGGGGCAGGAAACACCATATATTTT.

The V call is TRBV15, the J call TRBJ2-3, with D possibly TRBD2 on 5 matching bases. V shed 2 bases and J shed 7 bases, with 10 bases lying between them. Germline CDR1 and CDR2: LNHNV and YYDKDF (reference sequence). CDR3 length: 13 amino acids. The DNA of the CDR3 is TGTGCCACCAGCAGACTAGCCCTCTATACGCAGTATTTT. As protein: CATSRLALYTQYF. The full variable domain, in which reference TRBV15 and TRBJ2-3 provide the parts outside the CDR3, is DAMVIQNPRYQVTQFGKPVTLSCSQTLNHNVMYWYQQKSSQAPKLLFHYYDKDFNNEADTPDNFQSRRPNTSFCFLDIRSPGLGDTAMYLCATSRLALYTQYFGPGTRLTVL.

The rearrangement uses TRBV11-2 and TRBJ2-5; 8 nucleotides match TRBD2. The CDR3 is 15 residues long. After removal of 5 bases from V and 5 bases from J, the junction contained 10 bases not matched to a gene. Germline CDR1 and CDR2: SGHAT and FQNNGV. The CDR3 sequence: CASSPRSGRGETQYF. The CDR3 DNA reads TGTGCCAGCAGCCCCAGGAGCGGGAGAGGGGAGACCCAGTACTTC.

V and J are TRBV6-4 and TRBJ2-3, with 7 positions matching TRBD1. The CDR3 has 15 amino acids. Germline V lookup: CDR1 MRHNA, CDR2 SNTAGT. With V trimmed by 3 bases and J by 2 bases, 5 bases remained unmatched. CDR3 DNA: TGTGCCAGCAGTGAAACAGGGGCGCACACAGATACGCAGTATTTT. Translating gives CASSETGAHTDTQYF.

The gene calls are TRBV19 and TRBJ2-7; maybe TRBD1 (5 bases). The CDR3 runs 15 residues. Germline CDR1 LNHDA, CDR2 SQIVND (reference sequence). V was pared by 6 bases and J by 1 base, with 16 bases between. The CDR3 region has the DNA TGTGCCAGTAGCCCAACAGGTCACCAATCCTACGAGCAGTACTTC. Translation: CASSPTGHQSYEQYF.

V usage is TRBV4-2 and J usage is TRBJ2-1; 10 nucleotides align to TRBD2. This CDR3 region has 17 residues. CDR1 and CDR2 (germline): LGHNA, YNFKEQ. Trimming at V came to 1 base and at J to 4 bases, leaving 7 bases not matched to a gene. The DNA for the CDR3 is TGTGCCAGCAGCCAAGTATTAGCGGGAGGCCCATACAATGAGCAGTTCTTC. Translating gives CASSQVLAGGPYNEQFF.

The chain joins TRBV6-5 to TRBJ2-2, with D perhaps matching TRBD1 (6 bases). The CDR3 length is 16 residues. Germline lookup yields CDR1 MNHEY and CDR2 SVGAGI. V was clipped by 2 bases and J by 8 bases, with 18 bases between them. The CDR3 reads CASSYHRPSGVGELFF. The CDR3 DNA sequence: TGTGCCAGCAGTTACCACAGACCATCAGGGGTGGGGGAGCTGTTTTTT.

The V gene is TRBV5-1, the J gene TRBJ2-2; 9 bases line up with TRBD2. Germline CDR1 SGHRS, CDR2 YFSETQ. V gave up 4 bases and J gave up 5 bases; unmatched junction bases: 6. This CDR3 has 15 residues. The CDR3 region is CASSPAGGNTGELFF. As DNA, the CDR3 is TGCGCCAGCAGCCCAGCGGGAGGTAATACCGGGGAGCTGTTTTTT.

CDR3 protein: CASSSGIFLSRRQSDEQYF. The CDR3 bases are TGTGCCAGCAGCTCGGGGATCTTTCTCTCGAGGAGACAATCCGACGAGCAGTACTTC. The J gene is TRBJ2-7, the V gene TRBV7-9; tentatively, D is TRBD2 (5 bases). Trimming cost V 4 bases and J 5 bases, with 30 bases left between them. The germline gives CDR1 SEHNR, CDR2 FQNEAQ (reference sequence). The CDR3 is 19 residues long.

This chain joins TRBV5-1 and TRBJ2-7, with TRBD1 as a possible D gene (6 bases). The CDR3 totals 13 residues. V dropped 4 bases and J dropped 3 bases, with 11 bases sitting between them. The germline V gene encodes CDR1 SGHRS and CDR2 YFSETQ. This CDR3 is CASSLDSYYEQYF. The DNA of the CDR3 is TGCGCCAGCAGCCTGGACAGTTACTACGAGCAGTACTTC.

The chain employs TRBV7-6 and TRBJ2-7, with D perhaps matching TRBD2 (6 bases). The CDR3 contains 14 residues. V was cut by 4 bases and J by 2 bases, with 12 bases left in between. Germline V gene lookup returns CDR1 SGHVS and CDR2 FNYEAQ. For the CDR3, the DNA is TGTGCCAGCAGCTGGGGGGACGGCCCCTACGAGCAGTACTTC. This gives the protein CASSWGDGPYEQYF.

The sample holds one count of this clone. J is TRBJ1-1 and V is TRBV11-2; no firm D call. This CDR3 comprises 14 residues. Looked up from germline, CDR1 is SGHAT and CDR2 is FQNNGV. V was cut by 1 base and J by 7 bases, with 13 bases left in between. The CDR3 here is CASSLGGLEFEAFF. The CDR3 DNA reads as TGTGCCAGCAGCTTAGGCGGCCTCGAATTTGAAGCTTTCTTT.

The chain employs TRBV5-1 and TRBJ2-4, with 7 positions matching TRBD2. Per the germline V gene, CDR1 is SGHRS and CDR2 is YFSETQ. V shed 2 bases, J shed 0 bases, and the junction held 8 bases outside the gene matches. This CDR3 has 17 residues. The CDR3 is CASSFSLAASAKNIQYF. The CDR3 DNA reads as TGCGCCAGCAGCTTCTCTCTAGCGGCCTCAGCCAAAAACATTCAGTACTTC.

The rearrangement uses TRBV4-1 and TRBJ2-1, with a tentative D call TRBD2 (5 bases). V was trimmed by 0 bases and J by 6 bases, leaving 15 bases between them. CDR3 length equals 16 residues. Germline assignment: CDR1 MGHRA and CDR2 YSYEKL. CDR3 region: CASSQEGLAATNEQFF. CDR3 nucleotide sequence: TGCGCCAGCAGCCAAGAAGGGCTAGCAGCTACCAATGAGCAGTTCTTC.

This chain joins TRBV29-1 and TRBJ2-7; D is uncertain. There are 13 residues in the CDR3. The V end was cut by 3 bases, the J end by 3 bases, with 12 bases between. Germline values: CDR1 SQVTM, CDR2 ANQGSEA. As DNA, the CDR3 is TGCAGCGTTGAGGGTGGGCCCGACTACGAGCAGTACTTC. It encodes CSVEGGPDYEQYF.

The rearrangement uses TRBV15 and TRBJ2-3; 7 nucleotides match TRBD1. Trimming took 0 bases from V and 2 from J; bases not matched to a gene: 5. The CDR3 consists of 16 residues. CDR1 LNHNV and CDR2 YYDKDF come from the germline V gene (reference sequence). The CDR3 protein is CATSREGTAITDTQYF. The DNA of the CDR3 is TGTGCCACCAGCAGAGAAGGGACAGCCATCACAGATACGCAGTATTTT.

This clone is a singleton in its sample. The chain combines TRBV28 with TRBJ2-7; TRBD1 aligns across 8 bases. The V gene's germline CDR1 is MDHEN and CDR2 SYDVKM. With 1 base clipped from V and 2 bases from J, the junction kept 10 bases outside the gene matches. This CDR3 spans 17 amino acids. The CDR3 spells CASSLLYRDRPAYEQYF. The CDR3 DNA reads as TGTGCCAGCAGTTTATTGTACCGGGACAGGCCTGCCTACGAGCAGTACTTC.

This sequence joins TRBV4-2 and TRBJ2-7; D could derive from TRBD1 or TRBD2 (5 bases each). Per the germline V gene, CDR1 is LGHNA and CDR2 is YNFKEQ. The CDR3 extends over 16 amino acids. V lost 0 bases to trimming and J lost 1 base, with 13 bases between them. The CDR3 sequence is CASSQDNGKGSYEQYF. The CDR3 DNA reads as TGTGCCAGCAGCCAAGATAACGGGAAGGGGTCCTACGAGCAGTACTTC.

The rearrangement uses TRBV25-1 and TRBJ2-6, with D uncertain. V gave up 0 bases and J gave up 0 bases, with 6 bases separating them. This CDR3 has 16 amino acids. Germline V gives CDR1 MGHDK, CDR2 SYGVNS. CDR3: CASSEYGGSGANVLTF. The CDR3 DNA is TGTGCCAGCAGTGAATATGGTGGCTCTGGGGCCAACGTCCTGACTTTC. The entire variable domain, with the rest obtained from reference TRBV25-1 and TRBJ2-6, is as follows: EADIYQTPRYLVIGTGKKITLECSQTMGHDKMYWYQQDPGMELHLIHYSYGVNSTEKGDLSSESTVSRIRTEHFPLTLESARPSHTSQYLCASSEYGGSGANVLTFGAGSRLTVL.

The table lists this clone with a count of one. V and J are TRBV19 and TRBJ1-4; D might be TRBD1 (6 bases). Trimming pared 5 bases from V and 8 bases from J, leaving 21 bases between. CDR1 and CDR2 from the germline V gene are LNHDA and SQIVND (reference sequence). The CDR3 is made up of 16 amino acids. The CDR3 is CASSPSSRDTGEKLFF. CDR3 coding DNA: TGTGCCAGTAGTCCCTCCTCCCGGGACACGGGGGAAAAACTGTTTTTT.

A note on this clone: The junction departs from germline at one end; a sequencing error may be responsible. The chain carries TRBV2 and TRBJ2-4; D may correspond to TRBD1 or TRBD2 (6 bases each). Germline CDR1 reads SNHLY; CDR2 reads FYNNEI. The CDR3 contains 14 residues. The CDR3 loop is CASREGGAKNIQYF. The DNA for the CDR3 is TGTGCCAGCAGGGAAGGGGGGGCCAAAAACATTCAGTACTTC.

The CDR3 is CASSQYLGPRNEQFF. CDR3 bases: TGTGCCAGCAGCCAATATCTCGGGCCAAGGAATGAGCAGTTCTTC. This sequence joins TRBV14 and TRBJ2-1, with D unclear. CDR1 SGHDN and CDR2 FVKESK come from the germline V gene. The CDR3 has 15 amino acids. V was cut by 2 bases and J by 7 bases, with 15 bases left in between.

The chain recombines TRBV7-9 with TRBJ2-7; 12 nucleotides agree with TRBD2. With 5 bases clipped from V and 4 bases from J, the junction kept 6 bases outside the gene matches. CDR3 length: 15 residues. Germline CDR1 and CDR2: SEHNR and FQNEAQ (reference sequence). The CDR3 DNA is TGTGCCAGCAGCACGACTAGCGGGAGTTTGTACGAGCAGTACTTC. This sequence encodes CASSTTSGSLYEQYF.

The gene calls are TRBV11-3 and TRBJ2-1, with 7 nucleotides matching TRBD2. After removal of 6 bases from V and 4 bases from J, the junction contained 9 bases not matched to a gene. CDR3 length: 15 residues. The germline gives CDR1 SGHNT, CDR2 YENEEA. In DNA form, the CDR3 reads TGTGCCAGCAGATCCCGCGGGGGAGGGTACAATGAGCAGTTCTTC. It encodes CASRSRGGGYNEQFF.

CDR3: CASSTPGGNIQYF. The CDR3 DNA reads TGTGCCAGCAGTACCCCTGGTGGGAACATTCAGTACTTC. V is TRBV6-5 and J is TRBJ2-4, with D unclear. This CDR3 is built from 13 residues. Between the trimmed V and J ends, which lost 5 bases and 7 bases, there was a span of 12 bases. Germline CDR1 and CDR2: MNHEY and SVGAGI.

This clone was found once. The junction shows a germline mismatch at one end, possibly a read error. J is TRBJ2-7 and V is TRBV6-1, with 11 bases fitting TRBD1. Germline CDR1 MNHNS, CDR2 SASEGT. The CDR3 has 12 residues. DNA of the CDR3: TGTGCCAGCAGTGTCGGGACAGGGGGACCCTTATTC. This codes for CASSVGTGGPLF.